This T cell receptor (beta chain) was documented in a study of beta chain features in type 1 diabetes (dated by TCRdb to the late 2010s). Regarding the study in general: Mean age, gender distribution, total cell number and subset yield were not different between patients and healthy donors. A total of roughly 98,000,000 sorted cells were examined across all samples, and RNA yield correlated strongly with the number of cells per subset. The study compared the TCRB repertoires of sorted circulating CD4+ T cell subsets in recently diagnosed type 1 diabetes patients with those in matched healthy donors. Regulatory and stem cell-like memory subsets were isolated from only 8 patients and roughly eight healthy donors, whereas naive and central memory subsets came from all 30 or so donors. Overall results and qualifications from the work: Naive, central memory and regulatory TCRB repertoires appeared more similar among patients than among healthy donors. Fewer insertions and more nucleotide deletions at VDJ recombination sites were observed in patients with type 1 diabetes, implying thymic rearrangement abnormalities. Type 1 diabetes patients showed a moderate but significant shortening of TCRB CDR3 length in all four CD4+ subsets. Because cDNA was sequenced instead of genomic DNA, activated cells with high expression could be over-represented, although the groups did not differ in activation or CD3 levels. PCR may preferentially amplify shorter templates, but because patient and control samples were amplified and corrected together, any resulting skew would affect both groups equally. Because small numbers of individuals were included in the HLA sub-analyses, any influence of HLA type on TCRB rearrangement was left unresolved.

Each donor gave one peripheral blood draw, averaging roughly 0.11 L, which was collected into heparinised tubes. A BD FACSAria II was used to sort naive, central memory, regulatory and stem cell-like memory CD4+ T cells with a panel that included CD45RO, CCR7, CD25, CD127, CD95 and CD27. A purity above 95% was achieved for all sorted populations. Right away, PBMCs were isolated by Lymphoprep density gradient centrifugation and were stained directly, with no culture step. To minimize batch effects, samples were stained and sorted in pairs, one healthy donor with one patient per experiment. Only a few counts were recorded for this clone. The antigen it binds to is not known. No base qualities exist here, and no much larger clone lies one base off it. All of the isolated RNA was reverse transcribed with the High Capacity cDNA Reverse Transcription Kit, so expressed TCRB transcripts were sequenced. Deep immunoSEQ sequencing was performed on naive, central memory and regulatory T cell samples, with an average of around 3.4 million total reads per sample. Sorted cells were lysed in RLT buffer, and RNA was extracted using DNase-treated RNeasy Micro or Mini kits according to cell number. To prevent cross-contamination, every cell subset was processed on its own, while patient and healthy donor samples were processed together. Using the immunoSEQ multiplex PCR, TCRB sequences were amplified from cDNA into 87-bp fragments spanning the CDR3 region. Sequencing of the amplicons was done on the Illumina HiSeq platform. Processing in the source paper ran as follows. Synthetic template baselines were used to correct PCR bias computationally, reads within Hamming distance 2 were collapsed together, and singletons that could not be merged were discarded. Reads were aligned to IMGT to assign V, D and J genes, CDR3 length, and insertions or deletions at six rearrangement sites. Within each subset, clonotype counts were normalized to sorted cell number, and only after that were true diversity and Gini coefficients computed with the tcR R package. The overlap coefficient, calculated on TCRB nucleotide sequences, was used to quantify repertoire sharing. Out-of-frame TCRB sequences from naive cells were analyzed to stand in for the pre-selection repertoire. Sourced from immuneACCESS, this table was stored by TCRdb with only in-frame sequences that have V and J called. A share of the clones is absent; for the studies checked, an unresolved V gene accounts for under half, and the remainder has no known explanation. V and J calls and clone size are copied from that table; D and trimming were computed from the DNA. The sample has around 650,000 clones on record, 9.5% to 15% of them singletons. The ten biggest clones cover approximately 0.11% of the sample.

Via the germline V gene, CDR1 is SQVTM and CDR2 ANQGSEA. The CDR3 runs 11 amino acids, cysteine and phenylalanine included. The sequence is cut down to CDR3 DNA, 33 bases in frame from base 1. Trimming removed 7 bases from V and 5 bases from J, leaving 12 bases between the germline ends. This receptor was taken from a man under 40 with type 1 diabetes. The chain uses TRBV29-1 and TRBJ2-7, with a weak D call of TRBD2 (5 bases match). The material sequenced was naive CD4+ T cells from blood. According to the study, the label for this sample's cell subset or site signals: true naive CD4+ T cells. The CDR3 region reads CSAAKEDEQYF. The nucleotide sequence reads TGCAGCGCTGCTAAGGAGGACGAGCAGTACTTC.